The following is a T cell receptor beta chain sequence with its context. The target antigen is unknown. As part of library construction, unique molecular identifiers were attached to individual cDNA molecules. TCRdb reprocessed the 5' RACE reads with MiXCR, giving one entry per CDR3 protein. The data show some 80,000 distinct CDR3 sequences, roughly an eighth seen once. The entry originates in a study of early T cells in non-severe SARS-CoV-2 infection. Study-level information: Investigators sequenced bulk RNA drawn from unsorted whole blood, and chains remained unpaired. Study findings and constraints: In VDJdb matching, anti-spike CD8 responses were favored while private and CD4 specificities went missing.

The CDR3 has 15 residues. The V and J ends lost 6 bases and 1 base respectively, with 12 bases between them. The source material was whole blood. The rearrangement joins TRBV12-3 or TRBV12-4 to TRBJ2-2; D is possibly TRBD1 (6 bases). This clonotype originated in an adult who was a healthcare worker with PCR-confirmed SARS-CoV-2 infection or an uninfected control (not recorded which). In DNA form, the CDR3 reads TGTGCCAGCAGACCAGGGGTGTGGAACACCGGGGAGCTGTTTTTT. Translation gives CASRPGVWNTGELFF.